Below are 25 T cell receptor beta chains sequenced from a single sample in a study of cytomegalovirus exposure and HLA in healthy donors. PCR employed 60 Vbeta and 13 Jbeta primers. Clones were read by immunoSEQ multiplex PCR, and TCRdb kept only the in-frame ones, dropping some. Of 75,000 to 80,000 clones in the sample, around 79% are singletons; the top ten hold 1.6%. Sequencing used PBMCs. Receptor source: a man aged 35 to 55 in good health and CMV-seronegative.

Of note for this clone: One junction end does not reproduce the germline sequence, and a read error may be involved. The rearrangement uses TRBV11-3 and TRBJ1-1, with D maybe TRBD1 (6 bases). The germline V gene encodes CDR1 SGHNT and CDR2 YENEEA. The CDR3 contains 12 residues. CDR3 in amino acids: CASSLGDTEAFF. CDR3 in DNA: TGTGCCAGCAGCTTGGGGGACACTGAGGCTTTCTTT.

This clone was picked up a small number of times. This chain connects TRBV2 to TRBJ1-5; D gene ambiguous. From germline, CDR1 is SNHLY and CDR2 FYNNEI. V dropped 2 bases and J dropped 0 bases, with 5 bases sitting between them. The CDR3 covers 14 residues. CDR3 coding DNA: TGTGCCAGCAGTGAACAGAATAGCAATCAGCCCCAGCATTTT. This translates into CASSEQNSNQPQHF.

This clone was detected once. V usage is TRBV6-1 and J usage is TRBJ2-3, with D perhaps matching TRBD2 (6 bases). The CDR3 has 13 residues. The germline V gene encodes CDR1 MNHNS and CDR2 SASEGT. V lost 2 bases, J lost 4 bases, and 7 bases lay in between. This CDR3 reads CASSESSADTQYF. The CDR3 bases are TGTGCCAGCAGTGAATCTAGCGCAGATACGCAGTATTTT.

The chain carries TRBV4-2 and TRBJ2-2; D uncertain. V was clipped by 0 bases and J by 3 bases, with 11 bases between them. The CDR3 contains 16 residues. CDR1 and CDR2 from the germline V gene are LGHNA and YNFKEQ. For the CDR3, the DNA is TGTGCCAGCAGCCAAGAACCCGAGAGTTACACCGGGGAGCTGTTTTTT. It encodes CASSQEPESYTGELFF.

With respect to this clone: At one end, the junction sequence differs from germline, possibly due to a read error. V and J are TRBV7-9 and TRBJ2-7; the D is unclear. CDR3 size: 12 residues. CDR1 and CDR2 (germline): SEHNR, FQNEAQ (reference sequence). In DNA, the CDR3 is TGTTCCAGCAGCTTACGTCCTCTCGAGCAGTACTTC. Its protein is CSSSLRPLEQYF. The full variable domain, in which reference TRBV7-9 and TRBJ2-7 provide the parts outside the CDR3, is DTGVSQNPRHKITKRGQNVTFRCDPISEHNRLYWYRQTLGQGPEFLTYFQNEAQLEKSRLLSDRFSAERPKGSFSTLEIQRTEQGDSAMYLCSSSLRPLEQYFGPGTRLTVT.

The J gene is TRBJ1-2, the V gene TRBV19, with 7 bases identical to TRBD1. Germline loops: CDR1 LNHDA, CDR2 SQIVND (reference sequence). The CDR3 is 13 residues long. V dropped 7 bases and J dropped 5; count of bases not matched to a gene: 7. CDR3 coding DNA: TGTGCCAGTAAACCCGGGACAGCATATGGCTACACCTTC. This gives the protein CASKPGTAYGYTF.

As regards this clone: One junction end does not reproduce the germline sequence, and a read error may be involved. This chain connects TRBV7-9 to TRBJ2-1; maybe TRBD2 (5 bases). Germline V CDR1 and CDR2: SEHNR, FQNEAQ (reference sequence). This CDR3 spans 16 amino acids. CDR3 sequence reads: CSSSLARQTGYNEQFF. CDR3 DNA sequence: TGTTCCAGCAGCTTAGCGCGGCAGACCGGCTACAATGAGCAGTTCTTC.

The CDR3 coding sequence is TGTGCCAGCAGCCCCCAGGGGTCTGAAGCTTTCTTT. It translates to CASSPQGSEAFF. The genes are TRBV9 and TRBJ1-1, with a possible D match to TRBD1 (6 bases). The CDR3 has 12 residues. The germline CDR1 and CDR2 sequences are SGDLS and YYNGEE. V was trimmed by 4 bases and J by 6 bases, leaving 10 bases between them.

The chain joins TRBV2 to TRBJ2-2; tentatively, D is TRBD1 (5 bases). The CDR3 contains 13 residues. Trimming cost V 5 bases and J 9 bases, with 13 bases left between them. CDR1 and CDR2 from the germline V gene are SNHLY and FYNNEI. The CDR3 bases are TGTGCCAGCAGTCTTCAGGGTTCTTGGGAGCTGTTTTTT. Its translation is CASSLQGSWELFF. Looking up the rest from reference TRBV2 and TRBJ2-2 gives the full variable domain: EPEVTQTPSHQVTQMGQEVILRCVPISNHLYFYWYRQILGQKVEFLVSFYNNEISEKSEIFDDQFSVERPDGSNFTLKIRSTKLEDSAMYFCASSLQGSWELFFGEGSRLTVL.

The chain has TRBV10-3 and TRBJ1-3, with 10 bases lining up with TRBD1. Germline CDR1 and CDR2: ENHRY and SYGVKD. With V trimmed by 8 bases and J by 1 base, 5 bases remained unmatched. The CDR3 extends over 15 amino acids. The DNA of the CDR3 is TGTGCCATCGGGACAGGGGATGGGTCTGGAAACACCATATATTTT. It encodes CAIGTGDGSGNTIYF.

The genes are TRBV9 and TRBJ1-1; D possibly corresponds to TRBD1 (6 bases). V was clipped by 4 bases and J by 0 bases, with 13 bases between them. This CDR3 is built from 15 residues. Germline CDR1 reads SGDLS; CDR2 reads YYNGEE. The CDR3 reads CASSPTDRMNTEAFF. The CDR3 DNA reads as TGTGCCAGCAGCCCTACCGACAGGATGAACACTGAAGCTTTCTTT. The entire variable domain, with the rest obtained from reference TRBV9 and TRBJ1-1, is as follows: DSGVTQTPKHLITATGQRVTLRCSPRSGDLSVYWYQQSLDQGLQFLIQYYNGEERAKGNILERFSAQQFPDLHSELNLSSLELGDSALYFCASSPTDRMNTEAFFGQGTRLTVV.

As for this clone: This CDR3 is also generated by other DNA sequences in the sample. This chain uses TRBV4-2 with TRBJ2-7, with TRBD2 identical over 8 bases. Germline V gene lookup returns CDR1 LGHNA and CDR2 YNFKEQ. CDR3 length: 15 amino acids. Trimming removed 1 base from V and 2 bases from J; junction bases left unmatched: 4. Written as DNA, the CDR3 is TGTGCCAGCAGCCAAGGAACTAGCGGAACCTACGAGCAGTACTTC. It yields the protein CASSQGTSGTYEQYF.

The chain is built from TRBV5-1 and TRBJ2-3; the match to TRBD2 covers 11 bases. This CDR3 has 16 amino acids. With 3 bases clipped from V and 7 bases from J, the junction kept 10 bases outside the gene matches. Germline loops: CDR1 SGHRS, CDR2 YFSETQ. Here the CDR3 DNA reads TGCGCCAGCAGCTCTCCTAGCGGGAGGATGGAAAATACGCAGTATTTT. Its translation: CASSSPSGRMENTQYF. Supplemented by reference TRBV5-1 and TRBJ2-3, the full variable domain reads KAGVTQTPRYLIKTRGQQVTLSCSPISGHRSVSWYQQTPGQGLQFLFEYFSETQRNKGNFPGRFSGRQFSNSRSEMNVSTLELGDSALYLCASSSPSGRMENTQYFGPGTRLTVL.

As for this clone: The junction does not match germline at one end; this may be a read error. This chain links TRBV2 with TRBJ2-7; maybe TRBD1 (6 bases). The CDR3 consists of 14 residues. Per the germline V gene, CDR1 is SNHLY and CDR2 is FYNNEI. The CDR3: CASSPGTFSYEQHF. CDR3 in DNA: TGTGCCAGCAGCCCCGGGACATTCTCCTACGAGCAGCACTTC.

The rearrangement joins TRBV7-9 to TRBJ1-6; D gene ambiguous. CDR1 and CDR2 (germline): SEHNR, FQNEAQ (reference sequence). The CDR3 loop spans 14 amino acids. The V end lost 3 bases, the J end lost 10 bases, and 13 bases lay between the germline ends. The CDR3 DNA sequence: TGTGCCAGCAGCTTTGAGAACAGTGGGTCACCCCTCCACTTT. This sequence encodes CASSFENSGSPLHF.

The CDR3 spells CASSFLQGARGYTF. The CDR3 DNA reads as TGTGCCAGCAGTTTCTTACAGGGGGCACGGGGCTACACCTTC. The gene calls are TRBV28 and TRBJ1-2, with 9 nucleotides matching TRBD1. CDR1 and CDR2 (germline): MDHEN, SYDVKM. The trim removed 3 bases at V and 8 bases at J, leaving 7 bases unmatched. The CDR3 spans 14 residues.

V gene TRBV7-9 combines with J gene TRBJ2-3; no reliable D call. Trimming took off 7 bases at V and 5 bases at J, with 7 bases between the two ends. Germline V gene data show CDR1 as SEHNR and CDR2 as FQNEAQ (reference sequence). The CDR3 covers 11 residues. CDR3 sequence reads: CASTFQDTQYF. The CDR3 bases are TGTGCCAGCACCTTCCAAGATACGCAGTATTTT.

This chain connects TRBV5-4 to TRBJ2-7, with TRBD2 as a possible D gene (5 bases). Germline V gives CDR1 SGHNT, CDR2 YYREEE (reference sequence). This CDR3 is 15 amino acids long. Trimming took off 2 bases at V and 0 bases at J, with 12 bases between the two ends. This CDR3 reads CASSFGGRGSYEQYF. In DNA form, the CDR3 reads TGTGCCAGCAGCTTCGGCGGACGGGGCTCCTACGAGCAGTACTTC.

This chain links TRBV9 with TRBJ1-3; 7 nucleotides align to TRBD1. Losses at the gene ends were 3 bases for V and 4 bases for J; bases not matched to a gene: 4. CDR3 length equals 14 residues. The germline V gene has CDR1 SGDLS and CDR2 YYNGEE. Written as DNA, the CDR3 is TGTGCCAGCAGCGCTCGGGACAGAGGAAACACCATATATTTT. Residues: CASSARDRGNTIYF.

The rearrangement uses TRBV19 and TRBJ1-3; D is undetermined. Trimming pared 2 bases from V and 0 bases from J, leaving 8 bases between. Germline V gives CDR1 LNHDA, CDR2 SQIVND (reference sequence). The CDR3 sequence is 15 residues long. The CDR3 DNA is TGTGCCAGTAGTATACAGGCCAACTCTGGAAACACCATATATTTT. This translates into CASSIQANSGNTIYF.

The CDR3 DNA reads as TGTGCCACCAGCGGGACAGGGTATCCTCAAGAGACCCAGTACTTC. Translated, it gives CATSGTGYPQETQYF. V is TRBV15 and J is TRBJ2-5, with 9 bases identical to TRBD1. The V gene end was trimmed by 5 bases and the J gene end by 2 bases; junction bases not matched to a gene: 6. The germline V gene encodes CDR1 LNHNV and CDR2 YYDKDF (reference sequence). This CDR3 region has 15 residues.

The rearrangement links TRBV5-1 to TRBJ1-5; tentative D call: TRBD1 (6 bases). This CDR3 contains 16 residues. The V end was cut by 4 bases, the J end by 3 bases, with 17 bases between. CDR1 is SGHRS, CDR2 YFSETQ, per germline. The CDR3 nucleotides read TGCGCCAGCAGCCCAGGGGCGGGTGGATACAATCAGCCCCAGCATTTT. Its translation: CASSPGAGGYNQPQHF.

This clone was found once. The chain uses TRBV6-5 and TRBJ1-5; D remains unclear. The CDR3 has 13 residues. Germline V gene sequence: CDR1 MNHEY, CDR2 SVGAGI. V dropped 4 bases and J dropped 0 bases, with 4 bases sitting between them. The CDR3, as DNA: TGTGCCAGCAGTTCTTATAGCAATCAGCCCCAGCATTTT. This encodes CASSSYSNQPQHF.

The V call is TRBV6-6, the J call TRBJ1-1, with TRBD1 as a possible D gene (5 bases). Germline V lookup: CDR1 MNHNY, CDR2 SVGAGI (reference sequence). This CDR3 comprises 11 residues. Trimming cost V 5 bases and J 10 bases, with 11 bases left between them. The DNA of the CDR3 is TGTGCCAGCAGTGCGGACGGGGGAGCTTTCTTT. It is translated as CASSADGGAFF.

The gene calls are TRBV5-1 and TRBJ1-3; 8 bases map to TRBD1. This CDR3 has 16 amino acids. Germline loops: CDR1 SGHRS, CDR2 YFSETQ. Losses at the gene ends were 4 bases for V and 0 bases for J; bases not matched to a gene: 6. CDR3 loop: CASSPGQGGSGNTIYF. Written as DNA, the CDR3 is TGCGCCAGCAGCCCCGGACAGGGTGGCTCTGGAAACACCATATATTTT. Drawing the rest from reference TRBV5-1 and TRBJ1-3, the complete variable domain is KAGVTQTPRYLIKTRGQQVTLSCSPISGHRSVSWYQQTPGQGLQFLFEYFSETQRNKGNFPGRFSGRQFSNSRSEMNVSTLELGDSALYLCASSPGQGGSGNTIYFGEGSWLTVV.